A selection of T cell receptor beta chains follows, all from one sample in a study of beta chain features in type 1 diabetes. The data were produced by immunoSEQ multiplex PCR, yet TCRdb's version contains in-frame clones alone and is incomplete. The profile shows 150,000 to 200,000 clones, approximately 8.7% of them singletons. Sample: central memory CD4+ T cells from blood. The receptors originated from a woman in her 30s with type 1 diabetes. Each CDR3 is given with its conserved first and last residue. The D gene is left open where the match is weak. Size values are once, few and many counts, or a class for expanded clones, and some rows have none.

j_call: TRBJ2-3
d_call: -
clone_size: -
v_call: TRBV7-9
cdr3_nt: TGTGCCAGCAGCTTGACAGTAGATACGCAGTATTTT
cdr3_aa: CASSLTVDTQYF

j_call: TRBJ2-5
d_call: -
clone_size: -
v_call: TRBV20-1
cdr3_nt: TGCAGTGCGGGGCGAGAGACCCAGTACTTC
cdr3_aa: CSAGRETQYF

j_call: TRBJ2-7
d_call: TRBD2
clone_size: -
v_call: TRBV5-1
cdr3_nt: TGCGCCAGCAGCCCCACCAGCGGGGTCTCCTACGAGCAGTACTTC
cdr3_aa: CASSPTSGVSYEQYF

j_call: TRBJ2-6
d_call: -
clone_size: -
v_call: TRBV6-5
cdr3_nt: TGTGCCAGCAGTATGGGGCGGTCGGGGGCCAACGTCCTGACTTTC
cdr3_aa: CASSMGRSGANVLTF

j_call: TRBJ2-3
d_call: -
clone_size: -
v_call: TRBV30
cdr3_nt: TGTGCCTGGAGTCCCTCGGGCACAGATACGCAGTATTTT
cdr3_aa: CAWSPSGTDTQYF

j_call: TRBJ2-7
d_call: TRBD1
clone_size: few
v_call: TRBV18
cdr3_nt: TGTGCCAGCTCACCCCCGGGACAGGGGAGATACGAGCAGTACTTC
cdr3_aa: CASSPPGQGRYEQYF

j_call: TRBJ2-5
d_call: -
clone_size: -
v_call: TRBV19
cdr3_nt: TGTGCCAGTACCCCTCGGGGGGGACAGACTATAGCGTACGCTGGGGAGACCCAGTACTTC
cdr3_aa: CASTPRGGQTIAYAGETQYF

j_call: TRBJ1-3
d_call: -
clone_size: few
v_call: TRBV9
cdr3_nt: TGTGCCAGCAGCGGGAGCTTCTCTGGAAACACCATATATTTT
cdr3_aa: CASSGSFSGNTIYF

j_call: TRBJ2-7
d_call: TRBD1
clone_size: -
v_call: TRBV29-1
cdr3_nt: TGCAGCGTTGCGGGACAGGGGGCGGGCGAGCAGTACTTC
cdr3_aa: CSVAGQGAGEQYF

j_call: TRBJ1-5
d_call: -
clone_size: -
v_call: TRBV30
cdr3_nt: TGTGCCTGGAGTGTTGGAGCGGGAAATCAGCCCCAGCATTTT
cdr3_aa: CAWSVGAGNQPQHF

j_call: TRBJ2-1
d_call: TRBD2
clone_size: -
v_call: TRBV30
cdr3_nt: TGTGCCTGGAGTTGGGGGAGGGCCGCGAATGAGCAGTTCTTC
cdr3_aa: CAWSWGRAANEQFF

j_call: TRBJ2-7
d_call: TRBD1
clone_size: -
v_call: TRBV19
cdr3_nt: TGTGCCAGTAGTCAGGGGGATTCCTCCTACGAGCAGTACTTC
cdr3_aa: CASSQGDSSYEQYF

j_call: TRBJ2-1
d_call: -
clone_size: few
v_call: TRBV7-2
cdr3_nt: TGTGCCAGGGGCCCCCGCGCTACCTCCTACAATGAGCAGTTCTTC
cdr3_aa: CARGPRATSYNEQFF

j_call: TRBJ2-7
d_call: -
clone_size: -
v_call: TRBV5-1
cdr3_nt: TGCGCCAGCAGCTCCGGAGATCGGTACGAGCAGTACTTC
cdr3_aa: CASSSGDRYEQYF

j_call: TRBJ2-7
d_call: -
clone_size: -
v_call: TRBV10-1
cdr3_nt: TGCGCCAGCAGTGAGGTTCGGGACGCGTCAGGGGATGAGCAGTACTTC
cdr3_aa: CASSEVRDASGDEQYF

j_call: TRBJ2-5
d_call: -
clone_size: -
v_call: TRBV27
cdr3_nt: TGTGCCAGCAGAAATTACTATCCCTCCGGACAGTGGGAGACCCAGTACTTC
cdr3_aa: CASRNYYPSGQWETQYF

j_call: TRBJ2-7
d_call: -
clone_size: few
v_call: TRBV27
cdr3_nt: TGTGCCAGCAGATCCGACTACTACGAGCAGTACTTC
cdr3_aa: CASRSDYYEQYF

j_call: TRBJ1-3
d_call: -
clone_size: -
v_call: TRBV7-2
cdr3_nt: TGTGCCAGCAGCTCAGGGTCGACACGAAACACCATATATTTT
cdr3_aa: CASSSGSTRNTIYF

j_call: TRBJ2-7
d_call: -
clone_size: -
v_call: TRBV5-1
cdr3_nt: TGCGCCAGCAGCTTGGGCCGGATGGTCGGAGCCCTGGGTGAAGAGCAGTACTTC
cdr3_aa: CASSLGRMVGALGEEQYF

j_call: TRBJ2-1
d_call: TRBD2
clone_size: -
v_call: TRBV7-3
cdr3_nt: TGTGCCAGCAGCCACGGACTAGCGGGAGCGGGGTCCTACAATGAGCAGTTCTTC
cdr3_aa: CASSHGLAGAGSYNEQFF

j_call: TRBJ2-2
d_call: TRBD1
clone_size: few
v_call: TRBV11-2
cdr3_nt: TGTGCCAGCAGCAGACAGGGAATGGCCGGGGAGCTGTTTTTT
cdr3_aa: CASSRQGMAGELFF

j_call: TRBJ2-5
d_call: -
clone_size: few
v_call: TRBV30
cdr3_nt: TGTGCCTGGAGTGTGGCCGGAGGAGTTATCCAGTACTTC
cdr3_aa: CAWSVAGGVIQYF

j_call: TRBJ2-7
d_call: -
clone_size: few
v_call: TRBV2
cdr3_nt: TGTGCCAGCAGTGAGCGGGTCGAGCAGTACTTC
cdr3_aa: CASSERVEQYF

j_call: TRBJ2-6
d_call: -
clone_size: -
v_call: TRBV5-4
cdr3_nt: TGTGCCAGCAGCTTGGTCCGGGTTTCGGTTGGGGCCAACGTCCTGACTTTC
cdr3_aa: CASSLVRVSVGANVLTF

j_call: TRBJ2-5
d_call: -
clone_size: -
v_call: TRBV4-2
cdr3_nt: TGTGCCAGCAGCCAAGAGGAGCGTGGCGGAGAGACCCAGTACTTC
cdr3_aa: CASSQEERGGETQYF

j_call: TRBJ2-1
d_call: TRBD1
clone_size: few
v_call: TRBV29-1
cdr3_nt: TGCAGCGTGGAGGGACAGGCGAGCTCCTACAATGAGCAGTTCTTC
cdr3_aa: CSVEGQASSYNEQFF

j_call: TRBJ1-1
d_call: -
clone_size: -
v_call: TRBV4-1
cdr3_nt: TGCGCCAGCAAGCGGGTCGAGGCCGCGAACACTGAAGCTTTCTTT
cdr3_aa: CASKRVEAANTEAFF

j_call: TRBJ1-5
d_call: -
clone_size: -
v_call: TRBV6-6
cdr3_nt: TGTGCCAGCACCCCCTCTGAGTCCCAGCCCCAGCATTTT
cdr3_aa: CASTPSESQPQHF

j_call: TRBJ1-1
d_call: TRBD1
clone_size: -
v_call: TRBV7-3
cdr3_nt: TGTGCCAGCAGCCACTCCGGGACAGGAATGAACACTGAAGCTTTCTTT
cdr3_aa: CASSHSGTGMNTEAFF

j_call: TRBJ2-5
d_call: -
clone_size: few
v_call: TRBV5-4
cdr3_nt: TGTGCCAGCAGCTTGGTAACAGTCCAAGAGACCCAGTACTTC
cdr3_aa: CASSLVTVQETQYF

j_call: TRBJ1-2
d_call: -
clone_size: -
v_call: TRBV23-1
cdr3_nt: TGCGCCAGCAGTCAACAGTATGGCTACACCTTC
cdr3_aa: CASSQQYGYTF

j_call: TRBJ2-1
d_call: -
clone_size: few
v_call: TRBV19
cdr3_nt: TGTGCCAGTAGAACCCCCGAAACAGGCGGACAGTTCTTC
cdr3_aa: CASRTPETGGQFF

j_call: TRBJ2-5
d_call: -
clone_size: -
v_call: TRBV2
cdr3_nt: TGTGCCAGCAGCTTTCAAGAGACCCAGTACTTC
cdr3_aa: CASSFQETQYF

j_call: TRBJ1-2
d_call: -
clone_size: -
v_call: TRBV29-1
cdr3_nt: TGCGGGGAGGGAGATGGCTACACCTTC
cdr3_aa: CGEGDGYTF

j_call: TRBJ2-7
d_call: -
clone_size: -
v_call: TRBV21-1
cdr3_nt: TGTGCCAGCAGCTTGGACAGGGTTGAGCAGTACTTC
cdr3_aa: CASSLDRVEQYF

j_call: TRBJ1-5
d_call: -
clone_size: few
v_call: TRBV30
cdr3_nt: TGTGCCTGGAGTTCAGGGGCGGATCAGCCCCAGCATTTT
cdr3_aa: CAWSSGADQPQHF

j_call: TRBJ2-1
d_call: -
clone_size: few
v_call: TRBV7-3
cdr3_nt: TGTGCCAGCGGGCGGGTATCCGATGAGCAGTTCTTC
cdr3_aa: CASGRVSDEQFF

j_call: TRBJ2-7
d_call: -
clone_size: -
v_call: TRBV28
cdr3_nt: TGTGCCACCTTATCCTACCGAGCCGGCTACGAGCAGTACTTC
cdr3_aa: CATLSYRAGYEQYF

j_call: TRBJ1-4
d_call: TRBD1
clone_size: -
v_call: TRBV2
cdr3_nt: TGTGCCAGCAGAGACCCGGGACAGGGTTATACCGGGGAAAAACTGTTTTTT
cdr3_aa: CASRDPGQGYTGEKLFF

j_call: TRBJ2-7
d_call: TRBD1
clone_size: -
v_call: TRBV5-6
cdr3_nt: TGTGCCAGCAGCTTGTTGGGACAGGGCTACGAGCAGTACTTC
cdr3_aa: CASSLLGQGYEQYF

j_call: TRBJ2-7
d_call: -
clone_size: few
v_call: TRBV15
cdr3_nt: TGTGCCACCAGCAGAGTGGACGGTGGCAGGGGACGGGAGCAGTACTTC
cdr3_aa: CATSRVDGGRGREQYF